The 20 T cell receptor beta chains below all came from one sample that was sequenced in a study of CD8+ T cells in alopecia areata. After isolation, RNA underwent reverse transcription to generate cDNA as the sequencing template. This table comes from immunoSEQ multiplex PCR, and its TCRdb copy is limited to in-frame clones, with some not included. The sample includes approximately 160,000 clones, 55% to 75% seen only once; the top ten take 14%. Described treatment: oral pan-JAK inhibitor, 5-10 mg twice daily. The sample consisted of CD4+ T cells sorted from blood, taken at week 24, from a patient treated with tofacitinib. These receptors were taken from a human donor with alopecia areata.

This clone has more than one count but fewer than ten. The chain employs TRBV7-9 and TRBJ1-1, with TRBD1 matching 9 bases. Germline CDR1 and CDR2: SEHNR and FQNEAQ (reference sequence). The J segment lost 1 base and the V segment lost 10 bases, leaving 4 bases of the junction unmatched. The CDR3 has 13 residues. DNA of the CDR3: TGTGCCATAACAGGGGGCGAGAACACTGAAGCTTTCTTT. Protein product: CAITGGENTEAFF.

The chain joins TRBV2 to TRBJ2-2; D perhaps matches TRBD2 (5 bases). The CDR3 contains 16 residues. V gave up 3 bases and J gave up 4 bases, with 15 bases separating them. Germline V lookup: CDR1 SNHLY, CDR2 FYNNEI. The DNA of the CDR3 is TGTGCCAGCAGTGAGTCCCTAGCAGTGCTCACCGGGGAGCTGTTTTTT. Translation: CASSESLAVLTGELFF.

This rearrangement joins TRBV30 to TRBJ1-6, with 8 bases lining up with TRBD1. Germline loops: CDR1 GTSNPN, CDR2 SVGIG (reference sequence). There are 15 residues in the CDR3. V dropped 1 base and J dropped 7; count of bases not matched to a gene: 6. CDR3 sequence reads: CAWSARTGSNSPLHF. The CDR3 DNA follows: TGTGCCTGGAGTGCCCGGACAGGGTCGAATTCACCCCTCCACTTT.

The rearrangement joins TRBV29-1 to TRBJ2-7, with 9 positions matching TRBD1. The CDR3 covers 13 residues. V lost 8 bases and J lost 4; bases outside the gene matches: 9. Germline V gives CDR1 SQVTM, CDR2 ANQGSEA. As DNA, the CDR3 is TGCAGCACAAGGGGACAGGGATCTTACGAGCAGTACTTC. Protein sequence: CSTRGQGSYEQYF.

This clone was seen once. The rearrangement uses TRBV5-6 and TRBJ2-5, with a weak D call TRBD2 (8 bases). The CDR3 runs to 16 residues. Trimming cost V 1 base and J 1 base, with 14 bases left between them. CDR1 is SGHDT, CDR2 YYEEEE, per germline. As DNA, the CDR3 is TGTGCCAGCAGCTTGACGGGAGGGGGCAGCCAAGAGACCCAGTACTTC. It is translated as CASSLTGGGSQETQYF.

V usage is TRBV27 and J usage is TRBJ1-2; D is unresolved. CDR1 and CDR2 (germline): MNHEY, SMNVEV (reference sequence). The CDR3 is made up of 14 amino acids. Trimming shortened V by 5 bases and J by 8 bases, and 18 bases separated the two germline ends. In nucleotides, the CDR3 is TGTGCCAGCAGTCGCATCCGGGGAGAGAGCGGCTACACCTTC. Translated, it gives CASSRIRGESGYTF.

This clone was found a few times. The chain couples TRBV29-1 to TRBJ1-1, with D tentatively TRBD1 (5 bases). The CDR3 extends over 14 amino acids. V dropped 4 bases and J dropped 4 bases, with 16 bases sitting between them. Germline CDR1 and CDR2: SQVTM and ANQGSEA. The CDR3 here is CSVAAGTYGTEAFF. CDR3 in DNA: TGCAGCGTTGCGGCAGGGACCTATGGCACTGAAGCTTTCTTT.

V gene TRBV6-1 combines with J gene TRBJ1-2; 7 nucleotides match TRBD1. The CDR3 spans 13 residues. CDR1 is MNHNS, CDR2 SASEGT, per germline. Trimming at V came to 5 bases and at J to 6 bases, leaving 6 bases not matched to a gene. CDR3 sequence (DNA): TGTGCCAGCAGTTTCTTAGACAGGGATGGCTACACCTTC. This sequence encodes CASSFLDRDGYTF.

The gene calls are TRBV7-2 and TRBJ1-1; 7 positions agree with TRBD1. This CDR3 comprises 16 residues. V was clipped by 5 bases and J by 1 base; unmatched bases: 10. CDR1 and CDR2 from the germline V gene are SGHTA and FQGNSA. The CDR3 DNA follows: TGTGCCAGCAGCGCCCAGGGGGGGCACACGAACACTGAAGCTTTCTTT. It yields the protein CASSAQGGHTNTEAFF.

The rearrangement joins TRBV30 to TRBJ2-1; D may be TRBD2 (5 bases). The V gene's germline CDR1 is GTSNPN and CDR2 SVGIG (reference sequence). Trimming left V 0 bases short and J 10 bases short, with 10 bases between. This CDR3 has 12 amino acids. The CDR3: CAWSVLSGEQFF. CDR3 DNA: TGTGCCTGGAGTGTCCTATCGGGGGAGCAGTTCTTC.

The chain carries TRBV29-1 and TRBJ1-2, with D uncertain. The CDR3 is 12 amino acids. CDR1 SQVTM and CDR2 ANQGSEA come from the germline V gene. Trimming removed 1 base at V and 8 bases at J, with 11 bases between. CDR3 region: CSVEGARRGYTF. DNA of the CDR3: TGCAGCGTTGAAGGAGCCCGCAGGGGCTACACCTTC.

V is TRBV7-2 and J is TRBJ2-2; TRBD1 is a possible D gene (5 bases). With 4 bases removed from V and 6 bases from J, the gap between germline ends came to 15 bases. The germline V gene has CDR1 SGHTA and CDR2 FQGNSA. CDR3 length equals 15 residues. CDR3 in DNA: TGTGCCAGCAGCTCCGACCTCAGGGTAGCCGGGGAGCTGTTTTTT. It encodes CASSSDLRVAGELFF.

The V and J genes are TRBV6-5 and TRBJ2-7, with D perhaps matching TRBD2 (6 bases). This CDR3 has 15 amino acids. Trimming took 5 bases from V and 0 from J, leaving 14 bases between them. Germline assignment: CDR1 MNHEY and CDR2 SVGAGI. The CDR3 DNA reads as TGTGCCAGCAGTCGACGACTAGGCAGCTCCTACGAGCAGTACTTC. It specifies CASSRRLGSSYEQYF.

This clone was detected a few times. The V call is TRBV7-9, the J call TRBJ2-5; D is perhaps TRBD2 (6 bases). The CDR3 consists of 13 residues. The V end was cut by 8 bases, the J end by 2 bases, with 12 bases between. The germline V gene has CDR1 SEHNR and CDR2 FQNEAQ (reference sequence). The CDR3 sequence: CASPTGGQETQYF. DNA of the CDR3: TGTGCCAGCCCTACCGGGGGACAAGAGACCCAGTACTTC.

The chain uses TRBV30 and TRBJ1-5, with 8 positions matching TRBD1. In germline, CDR1 is GTSNPN, CDR2 SVGIG (reference sequence). Trimming removed 2 bases from V and 6 bases from J; junction bases left unmatched: 9. The length of the CDR3 is 15 residues. CDR3 sequence reads: CAWSTEETGVQPQHF. The DNA of the CDR3 is TGTGCCTGGAGTACCGAGGAGACAGGGGTTCAGCCCCAGCATTTT.

The chain recombines TRBV29-1 with TRBJ1-1, with D unresolved. Germline V gene sequence: CDR1 SQVTM, CDR2 ANQGSEA. V lost 5 bases and J 0 bases, leaving 10 bases between the germline ends. This CDR3 is 13 amino acids long. The DNA for the CDR3 is TGCAGCGTTCTCCGCCCGTTGAACACTGAAGCTTTCTTT. It codes for CSVLRPLNTEAFF.

The V gene is TRBV5-1, the J gene TRBJ2-3; TRBD1 matches 9 bases. CDR3 size: 14 residues. V trimming: 3 bases; J trimming: 3 bases; junction bases outside the gene matches: 2. Germline-derived CDR1 and CDR2 are SGHRS and YFSETQ. The CDR3, as DNA: TGCGCCAGCAGCTATGGACAGGGGACAGATACGCAGTATTTT. Translated: CASSYGQGTDTQYF.

The chain is built from TRBV18 and TRBJ2-3; 9 bases match TRBD1. Germline CDR1 KGHSH, CDR2 LQKENI. The J segment lost 3 bases and the V segment lost 1 base, leaving 2 bases of the junction unmatched. The CDR3 is 15 amino acids. CDR3 coding DNA: TGTGCCAGCTCACCACGTGGACAGGGGACAGATACGCAGTATTTT. This codes for CASSPRGQGTDTQYF.

The chain links TRBV30 to TRBJ2-7, with 9 bases aligning to TRBD1. In germline, CDR1 is GTSNPN, CDR2 SVGIG (reference sequence). The junction had 7 bases not matched to a gene; V was cut back by 3 bases and J by 4 bases. The CDR3 loop spans 14 amino acids. The CDR3, as DNA: TGTGCCTGGAGAGTAACAGGGGGCCAGTACGAGCAGTACTTC. It translates to CAWRVTGGQYEQYF.

V and J are TRBV9 and TRBJ2-1, with unresolved D. The CDR3 has 15 residues. The V gene lost 0 bases and the J gene lost 2 bases, with 9 bases spanning the gap. Germline CDR1 reads SGDLS; CDR2 reads YYNGEE. The CDR3 sequence: CASSVGLGAYNEQFF. CDR3 in DNA: TGTGCCAGCAGCGTAGGGCTAGGAGCCTACAATGAGCAGTTCTTC.